Presented here are 29 T cell receptor beta chains from one specimen sequenced in a study of T cells in women clearing cervical HPV infection. Libraries were prepared by immunoSEQ multiplex PCR; TCRdb keeps only in-frame clonotypes and omits some of them. Recorded here are around 39,000 clones; the top ten clones represent around 5.8%. Material: blood buffy coat. Source of these receptors: a woman between 18 and 69 years old with a cervical HPV16 infection that either progressed to CIN3+ or cleared (not recorded which).

Turning to this clone: The read comes to an end 3 residues before the CDR3 does, leaving the germline J gene to fill in the end. This chain links TRBV19 with TRBJ1-6; D gene ambiguous. With 2 bases removed from V and 6 bases from J, the gap between germline ends came to 11 bases. The CDR3 loop spans 15 amino acids. The germline gives CDR1 LNHDA, CDR2 SQIVND (reference sequence). The sequenced part of the CDR3 DNA is TGTGCCAGTAGTATATCAGGAGAAGCTAATTCACCC. It codes for CASSISGEANSP. The complete CDR3 reads CASSISGEANSPLHF.

With respect to this clone: The sequenced fragment ends 3 residues before the CDR3 boundary, so the rest is inferred from the germline J gene. The rearrangement joins TRBV5-1 to TRBJ2-2; 14 bases are a match to TRBD2. Losses at the gene ends were 2 bases for V and 7 bases for J; bases not matched to a gene: 13. The V gene's germline CDR1 is SGHRS and CDR2 YFSETQ. The CDR3 contains 19 residues. The CDR3: CASSFESKGLAGDSGELFF. The part of the CDR3 DNA that was read is TGCGCCAGCAGCTTCGAGTCCAAGGGACTAGCGGGAGACAGCGGGGAG. The full variable domain, completed using reference TRBV5-1 and TRBJ2-2, is KAGVTQTPRYLIKTRGQQVTLSCSPISGHRSVSWYQQTPGQGLQFLFEYFSETQRNKGNFPGRFSGRQFSNSRSEMNVSTLELGDSALYLCASSFESKGLAGDSGELFFGEGSRLTVL.

Worth noting for this clone: The read stops 3 residues short of the end of the CDR3; the missing end is completed from the germline J gene. The J gene is TRBJ2-3, the V gene TRBV5-1, with D perhaps TRBD1 (7 bases). The V gene lost 4 bases and the J gene lost 0 bases, with 15 bases spanning the gap. This CDR3 spans 16 amino acids. Per the germline V gene, CDR1 is SGHRS and CDR2 is YFSETQ. The CDR3 spells CASSGGGRESTDTQYF. The sequenced part of the CDR3 DNA is TGCGCCAGCAGCGGAGGGGGCAGGGAAAGCACAGATACG.

Turning to this clone: The CDR3 end falls 3 residues outside the read, so it is completed with the germline J gene. The V call is TRBV6-2 or TRBV6-3, the J call TRBJ2-3; D may be TRBD2 (5 bases). Deletions cut 2 bases from V and 4 bases from J, with 16 bases between. Germline V gene lookup returns CDR1 MNHEY and CDR2 SVGEGT. The CDR3 spans 16 residues. The CDR3 protein is CASSYGLKTIADTQYF. Incomplete CDR3 DNA: TGTGCCAGCAGTTACGGACTTAAAACGATAGCAGATACG.

In the case of this clone: The read falls 3 residues short of the CDR3 end, and the missing part is taken from the germline J gene. The chain employs TRBV30 and TRBJ2-5; D is perhaps TRBD2 (5 bases). In germline, CDR1 is GTSNPN, CDR2 SVGIG (reference sequence). There are 15 residues in the CDR3. The germline V and J ends were trimmed by 1 base and 5 bases, with 17 bases remaining between them. Incomplete CDR3 DNA: TGTGCCTGGAGTGGGAACGGACTGACCACCGAGACC. Its translation: CAWSGNGLTTET. The entire CDR3 sequence reads CAWSGNGLTTETQYF.

Details on this clone: The missing CDR3 end, 3 residues past where the read stops, is filled in from the germline J gene. The V gene is TRBV30, the J gene TRBJ1-1; no clear D gene. Germline V CDR1 and CDR2: GTSNPN, SVGIG (reference sequence). V gave up 5 bases and J gave up 0 bases, with 13 bases separating them. CDR3 size: 14 residues. The CDR3 reads CAWGKARLNTEAFF. CDR3 DNA, as far as it was read: TGTGCCTGGGGTAAGGCGCGGCTGAACACTGAA.

With respect to this clone: The read gets to within 3 residues of the CDR3 end, and the germline J gene fills in the rest. The rearrangement uses TRBV19 and TRBJ2-1; 11 bases match TRBD2. The length of the CDR3 is 16 residues. Looked up from germline, CDR1 is LNHDA and CDR2 is SQIVND (reference sequence). V lost 8 bases, J lost 0 bases, and 6 bases stayed unmatched. The CDR3 spells CASGGLAESSYNEQFF. Partial CDR3 DNA: TGTGCCAGTGGGGGACTAGCGGAGAGCTCCTACAATGAG.

About this clone: Read sequence stops 3 residues before the CDR3 end, and the germline J gene provides the missing end. The chain links TRBV9 to TRBJ2-7; D gene unclear. V was pared by 3 bases and J by 5 bases, with 15 bases between. CDR1 SGDLS and CDR2 YYNGEE come from the germline V gene. This CDR3 has 14 amino acids. Here the CDR3 reads CASSAQPQRNEQYF. Partial CDR3 DNA: TGTGCCAGCAGCGCTCAGCCTCAGCGAAACGAG. The variable domain in full, with the rest retrieved from reference TRBV9 and TRBJ2-7, is DSGVTQTPKHLITATGQRVTLRCSPRSGDLSVYWYQQSLDQGLQFLIQYYNGEERAKGNILERFSAQQFPDLHSELNLSSLELGDSALYFCASSAQPQRNEQYFGPGTRLTVT.

As for this clone: The read stops 3 residues short of the end of the CDR3; the missing end is completed from the germline J gene. J is TRBJ1-2 and V is TRBV19, with D unclear. CDR1 and CDR2 (germline): LNHDA, SQIVND (reference sequence). This CDR3 has 16 amino acids. The chain's CDR3 is CASSIAASGSSYDYTF. Partial CDR3 DNA: TGTGCCAGTAGTATAGCCGCTAGCGGTAGCTCCTACGAC.

The CDR3 sequence: CASSSGTSSYNEQFF. The DNA read from the CDR3 is TGTGCCAGCAGTTCCGGGACTAGCAGCTACAATGAG. The chain employs TRBV12-3 or TRBV12-4 and TRBJ2-1, with TRBD2 matching over 9 bases. The read comes to an end 3 residues before the CDR3 does, leaving the germline J gene to fill in the end. The ends lost 4 bases at V and 3 bases at J; junction bases unmatched: 4. This CDR3 region has 15 residues.

A note on this clone: The read finishes 3 residues shy of the CDR3 end, and the germline J gene is used to complete it. This sequence joins TRBV6-2 or TRBV6-3 and TRBJ2-7, with no clear D. Trimming removed 5 bases from V and 3 bases from J, with 17 bases in between. The CDR3 has 15 residues. Germline assignment: CDR1 MNHEY and CDR2 SVGEGT. CDR3 residues: CASSTSGGLIYEQYF. Incomplete CDR3 DNA: TGTGCCAGCAGTACCTCCGGCGGTTTGATCTACGAG.

A word on this clone: The observed sequence ends 3 residues before the CDR3 terminus, with the missing tail filled in from the germline J gene. This chain joins TRBV20-1 and TRBJ2-3; TRBD2 matches 12 bases. Unmatched junction bases numbered 7, after V lost 6 bases and J lost 6 bases. This CDR3 comprises 14 residues. Germline CDR1 is DFQATT and CDR2 is SNEGSKA (reference sequence). The CDR3: CSATTSGRGDTQYF. The sequenced CDR3 bases are TGCAGTGCAACGACTAGCGGGAGAGGGGATACG.

About this clone: The read gets to within 3 residues of the CDR3 end, and the germline J gene fills in the rest. The chain uses TRBV12-3 or TRBV12-4 and TRBJ2-1, with 9 bases aligning to TRBD1. The CDR3 extends over 15 amino acids. The ends lost 6 bases at V and 1 base at J; junction bases unmatched: 4. The CDR3 here is CASSEGQGSYNEQFF. The sequenced part of the CDR3 DNA is TGTGCCAGCAGCGAGGGACAGGGATCCTACAATGAG.

Concerning this clone: The read ends 3 residues early relative to the CDR3; the germline J gene fills the gap. The rearrangement links TRBV7-9 to TRBJ1-2, with D possibly matching TRBD1 (6 bases). The germline V gene has CDR1 SEHNR and CDR2 FQNEAQ (reference sequence). With 3 bases removed from V and 5 bases from J, the gap between germline ends came to 16 bases. This CDR3 region has 15 residues. The CDR3 DNA, read in part, is TGTGCCAGCAGCTTCCCCCTGACAGGATGGTATGGC. It translates to CASSFPLTGWYG. The full CDR3 protein is CASSFPLTGWYGYTF.

Turning to this clone: From the germline J gene comes the end of the CDR3, since the read stops 3 residues before it. The chain uses TRBV5-1 and TRBJ2-3; 9 bases line up with TRBD2. The CDR3 runs 16 residues. The V gene end was trimmed by 3 bases and the J gene end by 5 bases; junction bases not matched to a gene: 10. Looked up from germline, CDR1 is SGHRS and CDR2 is YFSETQ. The sequenced CDR3 bases are TGCGCCAGCAGCTGGGGACTAGCCCTAAAGGGAGATACG. Its translation: CASSWGLALKGDT. The CDR3, in full, reads CASSWGLALKGDTQYF.

As regards this clone: The read stops 3 residues short of the end of the CDR3; the missing end is completed from the germline J gene. This chain links TRBV30 with TRBJ1-2, with a possible D match to TRBD1 (6 bases). The length of the CDR3 is 14 residues. In germline, CDR1 is GTSNPN, CDR2 SVGIG (reference sequence). Incomplete CDR3 DNA: TGTGCCTGGAGTGCGACTAGCGGGGACAATGAC. The encoded protein is CAWSATSGDND. The full CDR3 protein is CAWSATSGDNDYTF.

As for this clone: Read coverage stops 3 residues before the CDR3 terminus; the germline J gene supplies the remainder. The V gene is TRBV30, the J gene TRBJ2-2; D possibly corresponds to TRBD2 (6 bases). This CDR3 is 11 amino acids long. The germline CDR1 and CDR2 sequences are GTSNPN and SVGIG (reference sequence). The DNA read from the CDR3 is TGTGCCTGGAGGCGGGGATCACCG. It codes for CAWRRGSP. The full CDR3 sequence reads CAWRRGSPLFF. Variable domain in full (rest from reference TRBV30 and TRBJ2-2): SQTIHQWPATLVQPVGSPLSLECTVEGTSNPNLYWYRQAAGRGLQLLFYSVGIGQISSEVPQNLSASRPQDRQFILSSKKLLLSDSGFYLCAWRRGSPLFFGEGSRLTVL.

The CDR3 loop is CASSRTTSGEQFF. The sequenced CDR3 bases are TGTGCCAGCAGCCGTACCACTAGCGGTGAG. The chain employs TRBV13 and TRBJ2-1, with 8 positions matching TRBD2. Read coverage stops 3 residues before the CDR3 terminus; the germline J gene supplies the remainder. Per the germline V gene, CDR1 is PRHDT and CDR2 is FYEKMQ (reference sequence). This CDR3 is built from 13 residues. V dropped 5 bases and J dropped 9; count of bases not matched to a gene: 6.

A word on this clone: The read gets to within 3 residues of the CDR3 end, and the germline J gene fills in the rest. This sequence joins TRBV30 and TRBJ1-2, with D hard to call. Germline V CDR1 and CDR2: GTSNPN, SVGIG (reference sequence). The CDR3 length is 13 residues. CDR3 region: CAWSDGRGNDYTF. The sequenced CDR3 bases are TGTGCCTGGAGTGATGGGCGAGGCAATGAC.

Comment on this clone: The read ends 3 residues before the CDR3 terminus; that terminus is restored from the germline J gene. V gene TRBV30 combines with J gene TRBJ2-4; D uncertain. CDR1 and CDR2 (germline): GTSNPN, SVGIG (reference sequence). The CDR3 is 12 amino acids. The sequenced part of the CDR3 DNA is TGTGCCTGGAGTGTAGGGCTGGGTGGT. Translating gives CAWSVGLGG. The entire CDR3 is CAWSVGLGGQYF.

Concerning this clone itself: The DNA ends 3 residues before the CDR3 does, and the rest of the CDR3 is filled in from the germline J gene. The chain joins TRBV2 to TRBJ1-1; D gene uncertain. In germline, CDR1 is SNHLY, CDR2 FYNNEI. This CDR3 contains 14 residues. The V end was cut by 10 bases, the J end by 0 bases, with 15 bases between. This chain's CDR3 is CATLSGRMNTEAFF. The sequenced part of the CDR3 DNA is TGTGCCACCCTAAGTGGCAGGATGAACACTGAA.

CDR3 residues: CASMAGGNIYTF. The sequenced part of the CDR3 DNA is TGTGCCAGCATGGCGGGAGGGAACATC. The chain is built from TRBV2 and TRBJ1-2; D not resolved. The read is 3 residues too short to cover the CDR3 end, so that end is filled in from the germline J gene. CDR3 size: 12 residues. Germline V lookup: CDR1 SNHLY, CDR2 FYNNEI.

A note on this clone: The read stops 3 residues short of the end of the CDR3; the missing end is completed from the germline J gene. Other DNA sequences in the sample encode the same CDR3. This sequence joins TRBV5-1 and TRBJ2-1, with D possibly being TRBD1 (5 bases). The CDR3 runs 19 residues. Trimming cost V 0 bases and J 0 bases, with 19 bases left between them. Germline values: CDR1 SGHRS, CDR2 YFSETQ. CDR3 DNA (partial): TGCGCCAGCAGCTTGGATCGAGGTCAGGGTGTGGGCTCCTACAATGAG. Its protein is CASSLDRGQGVGSYNE. The complete CDR3 sequence is CASSLDRGQGVGSYNEQFF.

On this clone itself: The CDR3 end is not reached by the read, which stops 3 residues before it; the germline J gene fills it in. This sequence joins TRBV2 and TRBJ1-4; possible D gene TRBD1, 5 bases. Per the germline V gene, CDR1 is SNHLY and CDR2 is FYNNEI. The CDR3 has 14 residues. The CDR3 bases that were read are TGTGCCAGCAGTGAGCAGGGAGCCTATTCACCA. Residues: CASSEQGAYSP. The entire CDR3 sequence reads CASSEQGAYSPLFF.

On this clone: The read stops 3 residues short of the end of the CDR3; the missing end is completed from the germline J gene. The chain links TRBV6-1 to TRBJ1-4, with D possibly TRBD1 on 5 matching bases. The V end was cut by 2 bases, the J end by 3 bases, with 19 bases between. The germline gives CDR1 MNHNS, CDR2 SASEGT. The CDR3 has 18 residues. The CDR3 loop reads CASSEQGFFWSSNEKLFF. CDR3 DNA, as far as it was read: TGTGCCAGCAGTGAACAGGGTTTTTTTTGGTCATCTAATGAAAAA.

As regards this clone: The CDR3 end falls 3 residues outside the read, so it is completed with the germline J gene. The chain employs TRBV28 and TRBJ1-2; 8 bases line up with TRBD1. From germline, CDR1 is MDHEN and CDR2 SYDVKM. V was pared by 5 bases and J by 4 bases, with 3 bases of the junction left unmatched. The CDR3 contains 13 residues. CDR3 residues: CASSAGQVYGYTF. CDR3 DNA (partial): TGTGCCAGCAGTGCGGGACAGGTCTATGGC.

Concerning this clone: Read coverage stops 3 residues before the CDR3 terminus; the germline J gene supplies the remainder. The chain is built from TRBV19 and TRBJ1-2; TRBD1 might be the D (5 bases). CDR1 is LNHDA and CDR2 is SQIVND in the germline V gene (reference sequence). This CDR3 spans 14 amino acids. The CDR3 spells CASSIGGTIYDYTF. The part of the CDR3 DNA that was read is TGTGCCAGTAGTATTGGGGGGACGATCTACGAC.

Details on this clone: The DNA ends 3 residues before the CDR3 does, and the rest of the CDR3 is filled in from the germline J gene. The V call is TRBV30, the J call TRBJ2-3, with 7 bases identical to TRBD2. Germline V gene sequence: CDR1 GTSNPN, CDR2 SVGIG (reference sequence). There are 13 residues in the CDR3. The sequenced part of the CDR3 DNA is TGTGCCTGGAGTTTAGCGGGCCCGGGGACG. The encoded protein is CAWSLAGPGT. The complete CDR3 protein is CAWSLAGPGTQYF. Filled out from reference TRBV30 and TRBJ2-3, the complete variable domain reads SQTIHQWPATLVQPVGSPLSLECTVEGTSNPNLYWYRQAAGRGLQLLFYSVGIGQISSEVPQNLSASRPQDRQFILSSKKLLLSDSGFYLCAWSLAGPGTQYFGPGTRLTVL.

Concerning this clone: The read ends 3 residues early relative to the CDR3; the germline J gene fills the gap. The chain links TRBV19 to TRBJ2-1; D is perhaps TRBD2 (5 bases). The V gene's germline CDR1 is LNHDA and CDR2 SQIVND (reference sequence). This CDR3 has 16 amino acids. Trimming cost V 1 base and J 4 bases, with 14 bases left between them. CDR3 region: CASSIGTDWPYNEQFF. The CDR3 DNA, read in part, is TGTGCCAGTAGTATAGGTACGGACTGGCCTTACAATGAG.